This entry lists 24 T cell receptor beta chains sequenced from one sample in a study of cytomegalovirus exposure and HLA in healthy donors. PCR involved 60 Vbeta and 13 Jbeta primers. Sequencing used immunoSEQ multiplex PCR; TCRdb keeps in-frame clones, though not all of them. This repertoire shows 120,000 or so clones, around 73% found once; its top ten account for approximately 11%. The sequencing input was PBMCs. All receptors come from a man aged 30 to 39 in good health and CMV-seropositive.

The V call is TRBV4-3, the J call TRBJ2-1; no clear D. Germline CDR1 is LGHNA and CDR2 is YSLEER. The length of the CDR3 is 13 residues. Trimming took off 2 bases at V and 7 bases at J, with 9 bases between the two ends. DNA of the CDR3: TGCGCCAGCAGCCAAAACCAACTAAATGAGCAGTTCTTC. Its protein is CASSQNQLNEQFF.

CDR3 in amino acids: CASTLSGLAYNEQFF. The CDR3 DNA sequence: TGTGCCAGCACTTTATCGGGACTAGCCTACAATGAGCAGTTCTTC. The chain has TRBV11-2 and TRBJ2-1; 8 bases line up with TRBD2. Germline CDR1 is SGHAT and CDR2 is FQNNGV. J gave up 2 bases and V 7 bases, and 7 bases lay outside the gene matches. The CDR3 totals 15 residues.

The chain couples TRBV19 to TRBJ2-7; the match to TRBD2 covers 14 bases. This CDR3 is built from 16 residues. Germline trimming cut 5 bases from V and 4 bases from J; bases unmatched to any gene: 7. CDR1 is LNHDA and CDR2 is SQIVND in the germline V gene (reference sequence). CDR3 DNA sequence: TGTGCCAGTAGTTTCTCCGGGACTAGCGGGAGTTACGAGCAGTACTTC. Its protein product is CASSFSGTSGSYEQYF. The whole variable domain, filled in from reference TRBV19 and TRBJ2-7, reads DGGITQSPKYLFRKEGQNVTLSCEQNLNHDAMYWYRQDPGQGLRLIYYSQIVNDFQKGDIAEGYSVSREKKESFPLTVTSAQKNPTAFYLCASSFSGTSGSYEQYFGPGTRLTVT.

The chain is built from TRBV30 and TRBJ2-5; D possibly corresponds to TRBD2 (6 bases). Germline CDR1 reads GTSNPN; CDR2 reads SVGIG (reference sequence). The CDR3 is made up of 12 amino acids. Trimming cost V 2 bases and J 5 bases, with 9 bases left between them. CDR3 nucleotide sequence: TGTGCCTGGAGTCCGGCGGGGGAGACCCAGTACTTC. Its protein product is CAWSPAGETQYF.

The chain joins TRBV5-5 to TRBJ2-1; D might be TRBD2 (7 bases). The CDR3 contains 14 residues. From germline, CDR1 is SGHKS and CDR2 YYEKEE (reference sequence). Trimming left V 4 bases short and J 7 bases short, with 15 bases between. DNA of the CDR3: TGTGCCAGCAGCCGCCCGGGGGGCGGGAATGAGCAGTTCTTC. It yields the protein CASSRPGGGNEQFF. The full variable domain, in which reference TRBV5-5 and TRBJ2-1 provide the parts outside the CDR3, is DAGVTQSPTHLIKTRGQQVTLRCSPISGHKSVSWYQQVLGQGPQFIFQYYEKEERGRGNFPDRFSARQFPNYSSELNVNALLLGDSALYLCASSRPGGGNEQFFGPGTRLTVL.

This chain connects TRBV11-1 to TRBJ2-1; D is uncertain. This CDR3 spans 12 amino acids. The V and J ends lost 1 base and 8 bases respectively, with 6 bases between them. Germline-derived CDR1 and CDR2 are SGHAT and FQDESV (reference sequence). The DNA for the CDR3 is TGTGCCAGCAGCTTAGAAAGCTATGAGCAGTTCTTC. Its translation is CASSLESYEQFF. The whole variable domain, filled in from reference TRBV11-1 and TRBJ2-1, reads EAEVAQSPRYKITEKSQAVAFWCDPISGHATLYWYRQILGQGPELLVQFQDESVVDDSQLPKDRFSAERLKGVDSTLKIQPAELGDSAMYLCASSLESYEQFFGPGTRLTVL.

This rearrangement joins TRBV4-2 to TRBJ2-3, with 12 bases lining up with TRBD2. V lost 1 base to trimming and J lost 6 bases; unmatched junction nucleotides: 2. Germline V gene data show CDR1 as LGHNA and CDR2 as YNFKEQ. The CDR3 runs to 15 residues. CDR3 protein: CASSQGLAGADTQYF. The CDR3 region has the DNA TGTGCCAGCAGCCAAGGACTAGCGGGAGCGGATACGCAGTATTTT.

The chain recombines TRBV4-3 with TRBJ1-2; D is unresolved. The CDR3 extends over 17 amino acids. Trimming removed 0 bases from V and 3 bases from J, with 17 bases in between. Per germline, CDR1 LGHNA and CDR2 YSLEER. CDR3 loop: CASSQDRRIMGDYGYTF. CDR3 nucleotides: TGCGCCAGCAGCCAAGATCGCAGGATTATGGGTGACTATGGCTACACCTTC.

The chain couples TRBV11-2 to TRBJ2-7; 7 positions agree with TRBD1. The junction had 9 bases not matched to a gene; V was cut back by 5 bases and J by 5 bases. The CDR3 has 14 amino acids. Germline CDR1 reads SGHAT; CDR2 reads FQNNGV. The CDR3: CASSPATGIDEQYF. The CDR3 coding sequence is TGTGCCAGCAGCCCCGCGACAGGGATCGACGAGCAGTACTTC.

The J gene is TRBJ1-2, the V gene TRBV29-1, with TRBD1 matching 7 bases. CDR1 and CDR2 (germline): SQVTM, ANQGSEA. The J segment lost 3 bases and the V segment lost 7 bases, leaving 8 bases of the junction unmatched. The CDR3 extends over 13 amino acids. The CDR3 is CSGLDRSDYGYTF. The CDR3 DNA sequence: TGCAGCGGATTGGACAGGAGTGACTATGGCTACACCTTC.

The chain combines TRBV19 with TRBJ2-1, with 14 positions matching TRBD2. The CDR3 sequence is 16 residues long. Germline trimming cut 4 bases from V and 8 bases from J; bases unmatched to any gene: 7. Germline V gene sequence: CDR1 LNHDA, CDR2 SQIVND (reference sequence). CDR3 bases: TGTGCCAGTAGTAGAGATCCGGGACTAGCGGGAGATGAGCAGTTCTTC. It specifies CASSRDPGLAGDEQFF.

This chain joins TRBV19 and TRBJ1-2; D is undetermined. Per germline, CDR1 LNHDA and CDR2 SQIVND (reference sequence). The V end lost 7 bases, the J end lost 4 bases, and 19 bases lay between the germline ends. This CDR3 region has 15 residues. DNA for the CDR3: TGTGCCAGTACCATAGGTGGCAGGTCCGTCTATGGCTACACCTTC. It codes for CASTIGGRSVYGYTF. The variable domain in full, with the rest retrieved from reference TRBV19 and TRBJ1-2, is DGGITQSPKYLFRKEGQNVTLSCEQNLNHDAMYWYRQDPGQGLRLIYYSQIVNDFQKGDIAEGYSVSREKKESFPLTVTSAQKNPTAFYLCASTIGGRSVYGYTFGSGTRLTVV.

The chain links TRBV11-3 to TRBJ2-3; 7 nucleotides agree with TRBD2. The CDR3 is made up of 18 amino acids. Germline lookup yields CDR1 SGHNT and CDR2 YENEEA. V was clipped by 1 base and J by 2 bases; unmatched bases: 12. CDR3 nucleotides: TGTGCCAGCAGCTTAGGAGAAGCTAGCGGAAGATTCACAGATACGCAGTATTTT. Amino acids: CASSLGEASGRFTDTQYF.

V and J are TRBV15 and TRBJ2-1; 10 bases fit TRBD2. J gave up 0 bases and V 4 bases, and 6 bases lay outside the gene matches. This CDR3 has 17 residues. CDR1 and CDR2 (germline): LNHNV, YYDKDF (reference sequence). The CDR3 region has the DNA TGTGCCACCAGCACTCGGGGACTAGCGTACTCCTACAATGAGCAGTTCTTC. It yields the protein CATSTRGLAYSYNEQFF.

The gene calls are TRBV6-5 and TRBJ2-7, with 12 nucleotides matching TRBD2. Per germline, CDR1 MNHEY and CDR2 SVGAGI. V trimming: 9 bases; J trimming: 2 bases; junction bases outside the gene matches: 2. The CDR3 sequence is 13 residues long. This CDR3 reads CASRLAGAYEQYF. In DNA form, the CDR3 reads TGTGCCAGTCGACTAGCGGGGGCCTACGAGCAGTACTTC.

The J gene is TRBJ1-5, the V gene TRBV27; D uncertain. V was trimmed by 2 bases and J by 1 base, leaving 6 bases between them. The CDR3 has 14 amino acids. Germline V gene data show CDR1 as MNHEY and CDR2 as SMNVEV (reference sequence). The CDR3 DNA is TGTGCCAGCAGTTTAACAGTCAGCAATCAGCCCCAGCATTTT. Its translation is CASSLTVSNQPQHF.

The rearrangement uses TRBV5-1 and TRBJ2-7, with 9 bases that match TRBD2. CDR1 and CDR2 from the germline V gene are SGHRS and YFSETQ. With V trimmed by 1 base and J by 7 bases, 9 bases remained unmatched. This CDR3 contains 15 residues. DNA for the CDR3: TGCGCCAGCAGCTTGCTGGCTAGCGGGAATGAAGAGCAGTACTTC. It codes for CASSLLASGNEEQYF. The variable domain in full, with the rest retrieved from reference TRBV5-1 and TRBJ2-7, is KAGVTQTPRYLIKTRGQQVTLSCSPISGHRSVSWYQQTPGQGLQFLFEYFSETQRNKGNFPGRFSGRQFSNSRSEMNVSTLELGDSALYLCASSLLASGNEEQYFGPGTRLTVT.

V is TRBV7-9 and J is TRBJ1-5; 9 nucleotides match TRBD1. The trim removed 5 bases at V and 4 bases at J, leaving 6 bases unmatched. CDR1 and CDR2 (germline): SEHNR, FQNEAQ (reference sequence). The CDR3 has 15 amino acids. CDR3 sequence reads: CASSRGTGRNQPQHF. The CDR3 DNA follows: TGTGCCAGCAGCCGCGGGACAGGGAGGAATCAGCCCCAGCATTTT.

The chain has TRBV14 and TRBJ2-7; 7 bases line up with TRBD1. CDR1 and CDR2 (germline): SGHDN, FVKESK. This CDR3 has 14 residues. V lost 6 bases, J lost 2 bases, and 7 bases stayed unmatched. The DNA of the CDR3 is TGTGCCAGCAGGCAGTCCGGGACAGCCTACGAGCAGTACTTC. It encodes CASRQSGTAYEQYF.

Here the CDR3 DNA reads TGTGCCAGCTCACCAGGGCGCAATCAGCCCCAGCATTTT. This codes for CASSPGRNQPQHF. The chain is built from TRBV18 and TRBJ1-5; D gene ambiguous. CDR3 size: 13 residues. The germline V and J ends were trimmed by 2 bases and 2 bases, with 4 bases remaining between them. CDR1 is KGHSH, CDR2 LQKENI, per germline.

This clone was seen only a few times. The DNA for the CDR3 is TGCAGCGTTGAAAGGCGACAGAAGAACACTGAAGCTTTCTTT. This gives the protein CSVERRQKNTEAFF. The gene calls are TRBV29-1 and TRBJ1-1; a weak D match, TRBD1 (5 bases). V shed 2 bases and J shed 1 base, with 11 bases lying between them. Germline loops: CDR1 SQVTM, CDR2 ANQGSEA. This CDR3 spans 14 amino acids.

The chain combines TRBV9 with TRBJ1-2, with 11 positions matching TRBD1. Germline V gene sequence: CDR1 SGDLS, CDR2 YYNGEE. The J segment lost 6 bases and the V segment lost 0 bases, leaving 1 base of the junction unmatched. The CDR3 length is 14 residues. DNA of the CDR3: TGTGCCAGCAGCGTAGTGGACAGGGGGCATGGCTACACCTTC. Translation gives CASSVVDRGHGYTF.

This chain connects TRBV29-1 to TRBJ1-2; 7 positions match TRBD1. Unmatched junction bases numbered 6, after V lost 3 bases and J lost 2 bases. The CDR3 has 14 residues. Germline CDR1 and CDR2: SQVTM and ANQGSEA. In nucleotides, the CDR3 is TGCAGCGTTGATATAGGGGGCACGAACTATGGCTACACCTTC. Protein: CSVDIGGTNYGYTF.

The chain couples TRBV4-1 to TRBJ2-7; tentative D call: TRBD1 (5 bases). Trimming removed 1 base from V and 8 bases from J, with 12 bases in between. Germline values: CDR1 MGHRA, CDR2 YSYEKL. The CDR3 runs to 13 residues. CDR3 coding DNA: TGCGCCAGCAGCCAAGTTGGGGCTCCGAAGCAGTACTTC. Residues: CASSQVGAPKQYF.